The TCR beta chain under discussion was sequenced for a study of blood T cell repertoires in COVID-19. The protocol was immunoSEQ multiplex PCR, while the TCRdb copy is restricted to in-frame clones and leaves out a portion. The table shows some 340,000 clones, with roughly four fifths occurring only once. Cohorts were based on clinical histories the participants reported. The germline gives CDR1 SGHNT, CDR2 YYREEE (reference sequence). V shed 4 bases, J shed 8 bases, and the junction held 9 bases outside the gene matches. This CDR3 has 14 residues. This receptor was obtained from a woman aged 50 to 60 who had recovered from COVID-19. This chain links TRBV5-4 with TRBJ1-2; 9 bases fit TRBD1. The sequencing input was PBMCs or T cells enriched from blood (not recorded which). The CDR3 region has the DNA TGTGCCAGCAGCGGGGACAGGGTTCGTGGAGGCTACACCTTC. Translation gives CASSGDRVRGGYTF.